The following is a T cell receptor beta chain sequence with its context. Its antigen is unknown. J gave up 4 bases and V 6 bases, and 6 bases lay outside the gene matches. Germline V lookup: CDR1 WNHNN, CDR2 SYGVQD (reference sequence). The CDR3 is made up of 14 amino acids. The data stem from a study of cytomegalovirus exposure and HLA in healthy donors. General study points: Trimming of TCR beta V- and J-genes showed a link, identified in a later analysis, to a missense DCLRE1C variant.

These donors counted as nominally healthy when sampled, but unrecorded immune exposures were likely. Amplification used 60 Vbeta primers and 13 Jbeta primers. The data were produced by immunoSEQ multiplex PCR, yet TCRdb's version contains in-frame clones alone and is incomplete. In all, the sample yields tens of thousands of clones. Sequencing was performed on PBMCs. This sequence was found in a girl aged 5 to 17 in good health and CMV-seropositive. V and J are TRBV10-1 and TRBJ1-3, with 7 bases fitting TRBD1. DNA for the CDR3: TGCGCCAGCAGAGACAGGGTTTGCGGAAACACCATATATTTT. Amino acid sequence: CASRDRVCGNTIYF.